Below are 20 T cell receptor beta chains sequenced from a single sample in a study of T cells in localized non-small cell lung cancer. The assay was immunoSEQ multiplex PCR, and TCRdb's table has in-frame clones only and misses some. The repertoire has approximately 41,000 clones, around nine tenths of them found once; the top ten carry about 2.6%. Specimen: peripheral blood, collected before any cancer treatment. Receptors were obtained from a female donor of 60 years or more with stage I squamous cell lung carcinoma.

This chain connects TRBV5-1 to TRBJ2-5; D perhaps matches TRBD1 (6 bases). Germline V gene data show CDR1 as SGHRS and CDR2 as YFSETQ. Deletions cut 0 bases from V and 4 bases from J, with 13 bases between. This CDR3 is 15 amino acids long. The chain's CDR3 is CASSLVTGFGETQYF. The CDR3 region has the DNA TGCGCCAGCAGCTTGGTTACAGGGTTCGGAGAGACCCAGTACTTC.

The rearrangement joins TRBV11-3 to TRBJ1-1, with 8 positions matching TRBD1. This CDR3 has 14 amino acids. V trimming: 5 bases; J trimming: 3 bases; junction bases outside the gene matches: 5. Germline values: CDR1 SGHNT, CDR2 YENEEA. CDR3 in DNA: TGTGCCAGCAGCCGTCAGGGGGCGGACACTGAAGCTTTCTTT. Its translation is CASSRQGADTEAFF.

CDR3 nucleotides: TGCGCCAGCAGCTTGGCCAGGGGGCTCGACGAGCAGTACTTC. This codes for CASSLARGLDEQYF. The V call is TRBV5-1, the J call TRBJ2-7; TRBD1 agrees at 8 bases. This CDR3 spans 14 amino acids. Per germline, CDR1 SGHRS and CDR2 YFSETQ. V gave up 0 bases and J gave up 5 bases; unmatched junction bases: 4.

The chain's CDR3 is CASNHGGFSYEQYF. The CDR3 DNA sequence: TGTGCCAGCAACCACGGGGGCTTTAGCTACGAGCAGTACTTC. The chain couples TRBV7-2 to TRBJ2-7; D could derive from TRBD1 or TRBD2 (6 bases each). The CDR3 runs to 14 residues. Germline V gene data show CDR1 as SGHTA and CDR2 as FQGNSA. With 7 bases removed from V and 3 bases from J, the gap between germline ends came to 16 bases. Full variable domain (remainder filled in from reference TRBV7-2 and TRBJ2-7): GAGVSQSPSNKVTEKGKDVELRCDPISGHTALYWYRQSLGQGLEFLIYFQGNSAPDKSGLPSDRFSAERTGGSVSTLTIQRTQQEDSAVYLCASNHGGFSYEQYFGPGTRLTVT.

The chain links TRBV27 to TRBJ2-2, with D perhaps TRBD2 (7 bases). The CDR3 runs to 14 residues. The germline CDR1 and CDR2 sequences are MNHEY and SMNVEV (reference sequence). Trimming pared 11 bases from V and 5 bases from J, leaving 18 bases between. Here the CDR3 DNA reads TGTGCCGCGAGGGGGGCGGGAGTTACCGGGGAGCTGTTTTTT. Its translation: CAARGAGVTGELFF.

The chain recombines TRBV5-1 with TRBJ2-5, with D perhaps being TRBD1 or TRBD2 (6 bases each). The CDR3 is 13 amino acids. Trimming removed 0 bases at V and 7 bases at J, with 10 bases between. CDR1 SGHRS and CDR2 YFSETQ come from the germline V gene. The CDR3 sequence: CASSLAEGGTQYF. In nucleotides, the CDR3 is TGCGCCAGCAGCTTGGCCGAGGGGGGGACCCAGTACTTC.

In its sample, this clone was seen once. The chain combines TRBV5-1 with TRBJ2-2; weak D call: TRBD2 (6 bases). V shed 4 bases and J shed 1 base, with 11 bases lying between them. Germline-derived CDR1 and CDR2 are SGHRS and YFSETQ. The length of the CDR3 is 15 residues. The CDR3 DNA is TGCGCCAGCAGCCTTGGGGAGGTGAACACCGGGGAGCTGTTTTTT. It encodes CASSLGEVNTGELFF. Full variable domain (rest looked up from reference TRBV5-1 and TRBJ2-2): KAGVTQTPRYLIKTRGQQVTLSCSPISGHRSVSWYQQTPGQGLQFLFEYFSETQRNKGNFPGRFSGRQFSNSRSEMNVSTLELGDSALYLCASSLGEVNTGELFFGEGSRLTVL.

The V and J genes are TRBV2 and TRBJ2-1, with 8 bases aligning to TRBD1. V shed 3 bases and J 6 bases; nucleotides not matched to a gene: 1. CDR3 length equals 13 residues. Germline-derived CDR1 and CDR2 are SNHLY and FYNNEI. The CDR3 is CASSEDRVNEQFF. In DNA form, the CDR3 reads TGTGCCAGCAGTGAGGACAGGGTCAATGAGCAGTTCTTC.

The chain carries TRBV4-1 and TRBJ2-5, with TRBD1 matching over 12 bases. The CDR3 extends over 17 amino acids. The junction had 10 bases not matched to a gene; V was cut back by 3 bases and J by 5 bases. The germline V gene has CDR1 MGHRA and CDR2 YSYEKL. The CDR3 spells CASSQGTGGERWETQYF. The CDR3 DNA reads TGCGCCAGCAGCCAGGGGACAGGGGGCGAACGGTGGGAGACCCAGTACTTC.

This clone was detected only a few times. This chain uses TRBV13 with TRBJ2-2, with 8 bases identical to TRBD2. V lost 5 bases, J lost 4 bases, and 12 bases stayed unmatched. Germline values: CDR1 PRHDT, CDR2 FYEKMQ (reference sequence). This CDR3 is 17 amino acids long. The CDR3 loop reads CASSRSSGGASTGELFF. In nucleotides, the CDR3 is TGTGCCAGCAGCCGGTCTTCCGGGGGGGCGAGCACCGGGGAGCTGTTTTTT.

This clone was seen more than once but under ten times. The chain joins TRBV11-3 to TRBJ2-1, with 11 bases fitting TRBD2. J lost 6 bases, V lost 5 bases, and 12 bases had no gene match. Germline V CDR1 and CDR2: SGHNT, YENEEA. The CDR3 sequence is 17 residues long. The DNA of the CDR3 is TGTGCCAGCAGCCCGGGGATGGGTAGCGGGAGGGCCAATGAGCAGTTCTTC. This gives the protein CASSPGMGSGRANEQFF.

V is TRBV11-2 and J is TRBJ1-1; no clear D. The V end lost 2 bases, the J end lost 0 bases, and 4 bases lay between the germline ends. The CDR3 loop spans 13 amino acids. Germline CDR1 is SGHAT and CDR2 is FQNNGV. The DNA of the CDR3 is TGTGCCAGCAGCTTAAGAATGAACACTGAAGCTTTCTTT. Protein sequence: CASSLRMNTEAFF.

This sequence joins TRBV5-1 and TRBJ2-1; 7 nucleotides line up with TRBD1. CDR3 length: 14 amino acids. The germline gives CDR1 SGHRS, CDR2 YFSETQ. Trimming cost V 2 bases and J 7 bases; bases outside gene matches: 6. Here the CDR3 DNA reads TGCGCCAGCAGCTTTTCGCAGGGGGTAAATGAGCAGTTCTTC. This encodes CASSFSQGVNEQFF.

This chain joins TRBV19 and TRBJ2-5, with D uncertain. The CDR3 is made up of 15 amino acids. CDR1 and CDR2 from the germline V gene are LNHDA and SQIVND (reference sequence). V lost 0 bases and J 4 bases, leaving 12 bases between the germline ends. CDR3 sequence reads: CASSIDLLGSETQYF. The CDR3 DNA is TGTGCCAGTAGTATAGATCTTCTAGGGTCAGAGACCCAGTACTTC.

The chain couples TRBV27 to TRBJ2-2, with D possibly matching TRBD2 (6 bases). In germline, CDR1 is MNHEY, CDR2 SMNVEV (reference sequence). V shed 6 bases and J shed 2 bases, with 16 bases lying between them. CDR3 length: 16 residues. CDR3 nucleotides: TGTGCCAGCAGGAGCCCGGGACTTTTTAACACCGGGGAGCTGTTTTTT. This encodes CASRSPGLFNTGELFF.

The genes are TRBV18 and TRBJ2-5; D gene unclear. The V and J ends lost 6 bases and 0 bases respectively, with 5 bases between them. Germline CDR1 and CDR2: KGHSH and LQKENI. CDR3 length: 12 amino acids. CDR3 in amino acids: CASSHYQETQYF. CDR3 sequence (DNA): TGTGCCAGCTCTCACTACCAAGAGACCCAGTACTTC.

The chain has TRBV6-6 and TRBJ2-5; D is perhaps TRBD1 (6 bases). The DNA matches TRBJ2-7 better at its end, which makes the J call doubtful. The CDR3 covers 14 residues. Per the germline V gene, CDR1 is MNHNY and CDR2 is SVGAGI (reference sequence). The CDR3 loop is CASSADSPSYEQYF. The CDR3 DNA reads TGTGCCAGCAGTGCGGACAGCCCCTCCTACGAGCAGTACTTC.

This clone was detected only a few times. The chain couples TRBV29-1 to TRBJ1-1; D gene ambiguous. The germline V gene has CDR1 SQVTM and CDR2 ANQGSEA. The CDR3 contains 10 residues. The ends were cut back, 7 bases at V and 3 bases at J, with 6 bases in the middle. The DNA of the CDR3 is TGCAGCGCAGCGGACACTGAAGCTTTCTTT. Encoded protein: CSAADTEAFF.

This clone was seen a few times. The chain links TRBV10-3 to TRBJ1-5; 8 bases line up with TRBD1. The ends lost 10 bases at V and 0 bases at J; junction bases unmatched: 5. CDR1 is ENHRY, CDR2 SYGVKD, per germline. This CDR3 spans 14 amino acids. CDR3 amino acids: CATLDRDSNQPQHF. CDR3 in DNA: TGTGCCACCCTGGACAGGGATAGCAATCAGCCCCAGCATTTT.

The rearrangement links TRBV7-9 to TRBJ2-5; 7 nucleotides agree with TRBD2. Germline lookup yields CDR1 SEHNR and CDR2 FQNEAQ (reference sequence). This CDR3 comprises 15 residues. Trimming cost V 9 bases and J 2 bases; bases outside gene matches: 12. CDR3 DNA: TGTGCCAGTACTAAGGGGCGGGAGCGGCAAGAGACCCAGTACTTC. It yields the protein CASTKGRERQETQYF.